Below are 15 T cell receptor beta chains sequenced from a single sample in a study of cytotoxic CD8 clonotypes in ibrutinib-treated CLL. Using immunoSEQ multiplex PCR, the repertoire was profiled, and TCRdb retains in-frame clones only, with some absent. The data hold over 250,000 clones, with approximately 76% observed a single time. The source material was PBMCs, sampled at disease progression, from a patient treated with ibrutinib. The receptor source for this set is a human donor with chronic lymphocytic leukemia.

V is TRBV4-1 and J is TRBJ1-2; possibly TRBD1 for D (5 bases). CDR3 length equals 15 residues. Deletions cut 3 bases from V and 6 bases from J, with 17 bases between. Germline CDR1 and CDR2: MGHRA and YSYEKL. The CDR3 sequence: CASSQGIQGSHGYTF. CDR3 bases: TGCGCCAGCAGCCAGGGAATCCAGGGATCCCATGGCTACACCTTC.

This rearrangement joins TRBV11-2 to TRBJ2-6; possible D gene TRBD1, 6 bases. This CDR3 spans 17 amino acids. Deletions cut 3 bases from V and 0 bases from J, with 12 bases between. Germline V gene sequence: CDR1 SGHAT, CDR2 FQNNGV. The CDR3 protein is CASSLGTSSSGANVLTF. The CDR3 DNA sequence: TGTGCCAGCAGCTTGGGGACATCGAGCTCTGGGGCCAACGTCCTGACTTTC.

This chain uses TRBV5-1 with TRBJ1-4; TRBD1 might be the D (6 bases). Germline V gives CDR1 SGHRS, CDR2 YFSETQ. The CDR3 extends over 17 amino acids. Trimming shortened V by 4 bases and J by 5 bases, and 21 bases separated the two germline ends. For the CDR3, the DNA is TGCGCCAGCAGCCCCGCGGTGGGGGCGAGGGGGAATGAAAAACTGTTTTTT. This encodes CASSPAVGARGNEKLFF.

With respect to this clone: Other nucleotide sequences in the sample specify the same CDR3. This rearrangement joins TRBV5-6 to TRBJ1-1; no clear D gene. Germline CDR1 is SGHDT and CDR2 is YYEEEE. V lost 0 bases and J lost 1, with 4 bases in between. The CDR3 runs to 13 residues. The CDR3 DNA sequence: TGTGCCAGCAGCTTGGGGAGGAACACTGAAGCTTTCTTT. Translated, it gives CASSLGRNTEAFF. Variable domain in full (rest from reference TRBV5-6 and TRBJ1-1): DAGVTQSPTHLIKTRGQQVTLRCSPKSGHDTVSWYQQALGQGPQFIFQYYEEEERQRGNFPDRFSGHQFPNYSSELNVNALLLGDSALYLCASSLGRNTEAFFGQGTRLTVV.

The chain recombines TRBV6-5 with TRBJ2-3; 8 bases line up with TRBD2. The germline V gene encodes CDR1 MNHEY and CDR2 SVGAGI. V trimming: 7 bases; J trimming: 3 bases; junction bases outside the gene matches: 9. The CDR3 contains 15 residues. The CDR3 nucleotides are TGTGCCAGCAATCAGCGGGGGAGGAAAACAGATACGCAGTATTTT. Translating gives CASNQRGRKTDTQYF.

This clone was seen a few times. In DNA form, the CDR3 reads TGTGCCAGCAGCGTAGCGGCTACCTACAATGAGCAGTTCTTC. Protein sequence: CASSVAATYNEQFF. This chain links TRBV9 with TRBJ2-1; no clear D. Germline assignment: CDR1 SGDLS and CDR2 YYNGEE. This CDR3 is built from 14 residues. Trimming stripped 0 bases from V and 2 bases from J, with 6 bases between.

The V call is TRBV9, the J call TRBJ2-2; D ambiguous. The germline V and J ends were trimmed by 4 bases and 3 bases, with 7 bases remaining between them. Germline-derived CDR1 and CDR2 are SGDLS and YYNGEE. The CDR3 totals 13 residues. The CDR3 DNA is TGTGCCAGCAGCTCAACAGACACCGGGGAGCTGTTTTTT. Its protein is CASSSTDTGELFF.

The J gene is TRBJ2-2, the V gene TRBV5-1; 8 bases align to TRBD2. The length of the CDR3 is 14 residues. With V trimmed by 7 bases and J by 7 bases, 9 bases remained unmatched. Germline-derived CDR1 and CDR2 are SGHRS and YFSETQ. The CDR3 nucleotides are TGCGCCAGCGGTTTCAGCGGGAGTGACGGGGAGCTGTTTTTT. It specifies CASGFSGSDGELFF. Full variable domain (missing parts from reference TRBV5-1 and TRBJ2-2): KAGVTQTPRYLIKTRGQQVTLSCSPISGHRSVSWYQQTPGQGLQFLFEYFSETQRNKGNFPGRFSGRQFSNSRSEMNVSTLELGDSALYLCASGFSGSDGELFFGEGSRLTVL.

Only a few counts were recorded for this clone. The chain is built from TRBV9 and TRBJ1-2; tentative D call: TRBD1 (5 bases). The CDR3 runs 13 residues. V gave up 3 bases and J gave up 8 bases, with 14 bases separating them. The V gene's germline CDR1 is SGDLS and CDR2 YYNGEE. The CDR3: CASSEGRHLGYTF. The CDR3 DNA sequence: TGTGCCAGCAGCGAGGGGCGACATTTAGGCTACACCTTC. The full variable domain, rest sourced from reference TRBV9 and TRBJ1-2, is DSGVTQTPKHLITATGQRVTLRCSPRSGDLSVYWYQQSLDQGLQFLIQYYNGEERAKGNILERFSAQQFPDLHSELNLSSLELGDSALYFCASSEGRHLGYTFGSGTRLTVV.

The V gene is TRBV7-6, the J gene TRBJ2-5; the D call may be TRBD1 or TRBD2 (5 bases each). Trimming took 5 bases from V and 2 from J, leaving 12 bases between them. Germline V lookup: CDR1 SGHVS, CDR2 FNYEAQ. The CDR3 consists of 14 residues. The CDR3 protein is CASSRGVPQETQYF. The CDR3 nucleotides are TGTGCCAGCAGCCGAGGGGTCCCACAAGAGACCCAGTACTTC.

J is TRBJ2-7 and V is TRBV18; 7 bases are a match to TRBD1. Germline-derived CDR1 and CDR2 are KGHSH and LQKENI. After removal of 2 bases from V and 5 bases from J, the junction contained 3 bases not matched to a gene. The CDR3 is 13 amino acids. The CDR3 sequence: CASSPGTEDEQYF. The CDR3 DNA follows: TGTGCCAGCTCACCAGGGACAGAAGACGAGCAGTACTTC.

The V call is TRBV25-1, the J call TRBJ1-1; D gene unclear. V shed 0 bases and J shed 1 base, with 9 bases lying between them. Germline CDR1 MGHDK, CDR2 SYGVNS. This CDR3 has 15 amino acids. The chain's CDR3 is CASSEYKGQNTEAFF. The CDR3 DNA reads TGTGCCAGCAGTGAATATAAGGGCCAGAACACTGAAGCTTTCTTT. Looking up the rest from reference TRBV25-1 and TRBJ1-1 gives the full variable domain: EADIYQTPRYLVIGTGKKITLECSQTMGHDKMYWYQQDPGMELHLIHYSYGVNSTEKGDLSSESTVSRIRTEHFPLTLESARPSHTSQYLCASSEYKGQNTEAFFGQGTRLTVV.

The chain couples TRBV4-2 to TRBJ2-1; D gene ambiguous. V lost 1 base to trimming and J lost 5 bases, with 9 bases between them. CDR1 and CDR2 from the germline V gene are LGHNA and YNFKEQ. The CDR3 contains 14 residues. The CDR3 DNA reads as TGTGCCAGCAGCCAAGCTGGGCAGCACAATGAGCAGTTCTTC. Its translation: CASSQAGQHNEQFF.

The CDR3 sequence is CASSQIDLGFGRGNGYTF. The CDR3 coding sequence is TGCGCCAGCAGCCAGATAGACCTGGGATTCGGGCGAGGTAATGGCTACACCTTC. V and J are TRBV4-1 and TRBJ1-2; the D is unclear. This CDR3 comprises 18 residues. V was shortened by 3 bases and J by 6 bases, with 26 bases between the two germline ends. The germline V gene encodes CDR1 MGHRA and CDR2 YSYEKL.

The chain is built from TRBV6-6 and TRBJ1-1; 7 bases line up with TRBD1. The length of the CDR3 is 16 residues. After removal of 7 bases from V and 4 bases from J, the junction contained 15 bases not matched to a gene. In germline, CDR1 is MNHNY, CDR2 SVGAGI (reference sequence). The CDR3 DNA reads as TGTGCCAGCACCGACAGGGACGTCCCTCGTGGCACTGAAGCTTTCTTT. Translated, it gives CASTDRDVPRGTEAFF.